This TCR beta chain was sequenced during a study of regulatory and conventional T cells in RAG deficiency. This CDR3 comprises 17 residues. The germline V gene has CDR1 SNHLY and CDR2 FYNNEI. Trimming left V 6 bases short and J 0 bases short, with 15 bases between. Measured with immunoSEQ multiplex PCR; TCRdb has only the in-frame clones, and not every one. The table includes under 35,000 clones, about 76% detected once. Blood CD4+ CD25-low CD127-high conventional T cells supplied the genomic DNA template. These data were likewise used in another study, on regulatory T cells. That source notes: Amplification used 52 TRBV primers and 13 TRBJ primers.

The chain couples TRBV2 to TRBJ1-6; D might be TRBD1 (5 bases). Sequencing used CD4+ effector T cells sorted from blood. The source is a human donor in good health. CDR3 sequence reads: CASSPRQLSSYNSPLHF. The CDR3 DNA follows: TGTGCCAGCAGCCCCCGACAGTTGAGCTCCTATAATTCACCCCTCCACTTT.